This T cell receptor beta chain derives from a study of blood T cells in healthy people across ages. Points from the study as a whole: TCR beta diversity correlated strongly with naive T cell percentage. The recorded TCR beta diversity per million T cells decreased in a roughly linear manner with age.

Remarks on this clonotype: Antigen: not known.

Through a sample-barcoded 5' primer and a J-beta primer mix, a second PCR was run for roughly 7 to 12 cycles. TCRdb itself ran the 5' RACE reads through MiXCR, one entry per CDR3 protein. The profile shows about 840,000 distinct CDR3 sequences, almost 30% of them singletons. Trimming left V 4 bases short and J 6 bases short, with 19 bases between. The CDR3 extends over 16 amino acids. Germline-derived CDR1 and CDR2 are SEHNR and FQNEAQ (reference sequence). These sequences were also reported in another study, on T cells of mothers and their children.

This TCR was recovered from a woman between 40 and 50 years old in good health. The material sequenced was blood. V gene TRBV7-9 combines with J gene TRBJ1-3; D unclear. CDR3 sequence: CASSSDGAGVENTIYF. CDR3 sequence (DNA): TGTGCCAGCAGCTCTGACGGAGCCGGGGTGGAAAACACCATATATTTT. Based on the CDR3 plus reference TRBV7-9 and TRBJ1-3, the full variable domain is DTGVSQNPRHKITKRGQNVTFRCDPISEHNRLYWYRQTLGQGPEFLTYFQNEAQLEKSRLLSDRFSAERPKGSFSTLEIQRTEQGDSAMYLCASSSDGAGVENTIYFGEGSWLTVV.